The 14 T cell receptor beta chains given below trace back to one sample, sequenced in a study of OX40 agonist ivuxolimab in advanced cancers. Clones were read by immunoSEQ multiplex PCR, and TCRdb kept only the in-frame ones, dropping some. The sample lists tens of thousands of clones, about 87% occurring once. The source was CD4+ or CD8+ T cells sorted from blood, collected in a trial of the OX40 agonist ivuxolimab. All receptors come from an adult with an advanced solid tumor such as melanoma, head and neck, liver or kidney cancer.

This sequence joins TRBV5-1 and TRBJ1-2, with 11 bases identical to TRBD1. The CDR3 runs 15 residues. V shed 0 bases and J 6 bases; nucleotides not matched to a gene: 4. The germline CDR1 and CDR2 sequences are SGHRS and YFSETQ. The CDR3 sequence: CASSLEGQGVNGYTF. CDR3 coding DNA: TGCGCCAGCAGCTTGGAGGGACAGGGGGTCAATGGCTACACCTTC.

The rearrangement links TRBV6-5 to TRBJ1-1; tentatively, D is TRBD1 (5 bases). The CDR3 is 15 residues long. The V and J ends lost 2 bases and 5 bases respectively, with 15 bases between them. Looked up from germline, CDR1 is MNHEY and CDR2 is SVGAGI. CDR3 loop: CASSYDFQGRTEAFF. In DNA, the CDR3 is TGTGCCAGCAGTTACGACTTTCAGGGTAGGACTGAAGCTTTCTTT.

The chain has TRBV25-1 and TRBJ2-3, with a possible D match to TRBD2 (5 bases). CDR1 MGHDK and CDR2 SYGVNS come from the germline V gene. CDR3 size: 16 residues. The V end was cut by 2 bases, the J end by 0 bases, with 12 bases between. CDR3 DNA: TGTGCCAGCAGTGAAGGGTTTGGCGGGAGCACAGATACGCAGTATTTT. Translation gives CASSEGFGGSTDTQYF.

This chain links TRBV28 with TRBJ2-1; a possible D gene is TRBD1 (5 bases). Deletions cut 2 bases from V and 5 bases from J, with 25 bases between. The CDR3 length is 19 residues. The germline gives CDR1 MDHEN, CDR2 SYDVKM. The CDR3 nucleotides are TGTGCCAGCAGTTTAGCCCAGAGTATGAACCGTGGCAGGGACAATGAGCAGTTCTTC. This encodes CASSLAQSMNRGRDNEQFF.

The chain uses TRBV2 and TRBJ1-6, with D hard to call. CDR1 is SNHLY, CDR2 FYNNEI, per germline. V dropped 0 bases and J dropped 13 bases, with 19 bases sitting between them. CDR3 length: 16 residues. The CDR3 is CASSEALQGSGFPLHF. CDR3 DNA: TGTGCCAGCAGTGAAGCGCTTCAAGGATCGGGGTTCCCCCTCCACTTT. Filled out from reference TRBV2 and TRBJ1-6, the complete variable domain reads EPEVTQTPSHQVTQMGQEVILRCVPISNHLYFYWYRQILGQKVEFLVSFYNNEISEKSEIFDDQFSVERPDGSNFTLKIRSTKLEDSAMYFCASSEALQGSGFPLHFGNGTRLTVT.

The chain joins TRBV30 to TRBJ1-1; 8 bases are shared with TRBD1. Germline V gives CDR1 GTSNPN, CDR2 SVGIG (reference sequence). The CDR3 totals 12 residues. Losses at the gene ends were 3 bases for V and 3 bases for J; bases not matched to a gene: 0. The CDR3 coding sequence is TGTGCCTGGAGACAGGGGGACACTGAAGCTTTCTTT. Protein product: CAWRQGDTEAFF.

This clone was observed a handful of times. The rearrangement uses TRBV9 and TRBJ2-3, with 9 bases matching TRBD1. V shed 5 bases, J shed 9 bases, and the junction held 13 bases outside the gene matches. Germline V gene sequence: CDR1 SGDLS, CDR2 YYNGEE. The CDR3 spans 15 residues. DNA of the CDR3: TGTGCCAGCAGGTTGGGGACAGGGCTAGAGTGGACGCAGTATTTT. It translates to CASRLGTGLEWTQYF.

This sequence joins TRBV18 and TRBJ1-4, with D hard to call. Trimming pared 3 bases from V and 8 bases from J, leaving 16 bases between. The CDR3 is 15 residues long. Germline CDR1 reads KGHSH; CDR2 reads LQKENI. This chain's CDR3 is CASSPPGNEREKLFF. The CDR3 region has the DNA TGTGCCAGCTCACCCCCGGGCAATGAAAGGGAAAAACTGTTTTTT. Looking up the rest from reference TRBV18 and TRBJ1-4 gives the full variable domain: NAGVMQNPRHLVRRRGQEARLRCSPMKGHSHVYWYRQLPEEGLKFMVYLQKENIIDESGMPKERFSAEFPKEGPSILRIQQVVRGDSAAYFCASSPPGNEREKLFFGSGTQLSVL.

The chain has TRBV7-2 and TRBJ1-1; 7 nucleotides line up with TRBD1. The germline CDR1 and CDR2 sequences are SGHTA and FQGNSA. V lost 9 bases and J lost 0; bases outside the gene matches: 10. The CDR3 has 15 residues. CDR3: CASVRDSFMNTEAFF. The DNA for the CDR3 is TGTGCCAGTGTGCGGGACAGTTTCATGAACACTGAAGCTTTCTTT.

This clone was observed a single time. J is TRBJ2-3 and V is TRBV4-3; 11 bases map to TRBD1. CDR1 is LGHNA and CDR2 is YSLEER in the germline V gene. V was clipped by 0 bases and J by 4 bases; unmatched bases: 3. The CDR3 consists of 16 residues. CDR3 sequence reads: CASSQDGQGAADTQYF. In nucleotides, the CDR3 is TGCGCCAGCAGCCAAGACGGACAGGGGGCTGCAGATACGCAGTATTTT.

CDR3 sequence (DNA): TGTGCCAGCAGCCGCCACACTAAGGACACTGAAGCTTTCTTT. The encoded protein is CASSRHTKDTEAFF. The gene calls are TRBV7-2 and TRBJ1-1; D ambiguous. CDR3 length: 14 residues. Looked up from germline, CDR1 is SGHTA and CDR2 is FQGNSA. Trimming cost V 5 bases and J 3 bases, with 13 bases left between them.

This clone was recorded once. V usage is TRBV28 and J usage is TRBJ1-5, with D unresolved. CDR3 size: 15 residues. V was shortened by 3 bases and J by 5 bases, with 14 bases between the two germline ends. Per the germline V gene, CDR1 is MDHEN and CDR2 is SYDVKM. CDR3 coding DNA: TGTGCCAGCAGTTTGAGCGGTAGGTTGCATCAGCCCCAGCATTTT. Translating it yields CASSLSGRLHQPQHF. Filled out from reference TRBV28 and TRBJ1-5, the complete variable domain reads DVKVTQSSRYLVKRTGEKVFLECVQDMDHENMFWYRQDPGLGLRLIYFSYDVKMKEKGDIPEGYSVSREKKERFSLILESASTNQTSMYLCASSLSGRLHQPQHFGDGTRLSIL.

J is TRBJ2-5 and V is TRBV30; the D gene could be TRBD1 or TRBD2 (5 bases each). The CDR3 runs to 16 residues. Germline CDR1 and CDR2: GTSNPN and SVGIG (reference sequence). V was trimmed by 6 bases and J by 2 bases, leaving 22 bases between them. The chain's CDR3 is CACTEDTGTNQETQYF. CDR3 bases: TGTGCCTGTACTGAAGATACCGGGACGAATCAAGAGACCCAGTACTTC.

The chain uses TRBV7-8 and TRBJ2-1; 12 nucleotides line up with TRBD2. Looked up from germline, CDR1 is SGHVS and CDR2 is FQNEAQ. The V gene end was trimmed by 7 bases and the J gene end by 10 bases; junction bases not matched to a gene: 8. The CDR3 length is 14 residues. In DNA, the CDR3 is TGTGCCAGCAAAAGACTAGCGGGAGAAAACGAGCAGTTCTTC. This sequence encodes CASKRLAGENEQFF.